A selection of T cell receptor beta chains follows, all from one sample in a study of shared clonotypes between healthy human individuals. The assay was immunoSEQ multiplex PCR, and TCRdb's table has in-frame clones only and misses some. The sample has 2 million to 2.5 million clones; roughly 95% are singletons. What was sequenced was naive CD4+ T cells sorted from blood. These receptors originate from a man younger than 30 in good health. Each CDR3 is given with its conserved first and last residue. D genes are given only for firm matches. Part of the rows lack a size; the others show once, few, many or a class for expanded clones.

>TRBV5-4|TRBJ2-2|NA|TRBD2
CASSVGGLAGAVGELFF
TGTGCCAGCAGCGTAGGGGGACTAGCGGGAGCTGTCGGGGAGCTGTTTTTT
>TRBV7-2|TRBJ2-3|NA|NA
CASSPRGADTQYF
TGTGCCAGCAGCCCGAGGGGGGCGGATACGCAGTATTTT
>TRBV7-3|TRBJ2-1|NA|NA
CASSVEQGTRQFF
TGTGCCAGCAGCGTAGAACAGGGGACTCGGCAGTTCTTC
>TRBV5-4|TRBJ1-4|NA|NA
CASSPKTGAATNEKLFF
TGTGCCAGCAGCCCAAAGACAGGAGCCGCAACTAATGAAAAACTGTTTTTT
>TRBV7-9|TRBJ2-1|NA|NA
CASSPRAVYNEQFF
TGTGCCAGCAGCCCTAGGGCAGTATACAATGAGCAGTTCTTC
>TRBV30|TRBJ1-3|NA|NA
CAWSSGISGNTIYF
TGTGCCTGGAGTAGTGGGATCTCTGGAAACACCATATATTTT
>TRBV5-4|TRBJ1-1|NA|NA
CASSLKLNTEAFF
TGTGCCAGCAGCTTGAAGTTGAACACTGAAGCTTTCTTT
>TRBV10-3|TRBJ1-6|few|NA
CAISDKGSYNSPLHF
TGTGCCATCAGTGACAAGGGGTCCTATAATTCACCCCTCCACTTT
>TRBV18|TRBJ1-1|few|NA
CASSRTGNTEAFF
TGTGCCAGCTCCCGGACGGGGAACACTGAAGCTTTCTTT
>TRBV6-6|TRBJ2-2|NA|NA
CASSYSRYANTGELFF
TGTGCCAGCAGTTACTCACGGTATGCGAACACCGGGGAGCTGTTTTTT
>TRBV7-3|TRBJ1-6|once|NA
CASSLIGAGSPLHF
TGTGCCAGCAGCTTAATCGGCGCCGGGTCACCCCTCCACTTT
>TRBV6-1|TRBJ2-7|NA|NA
CASSVRYEQYF
TGTGCCAGCAGTGTAAGGTACGAGCAGTACTTC
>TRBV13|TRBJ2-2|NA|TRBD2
CASSSIAGGYTGELFF
TGTGCCAGCAGCTCAATAGCGGGAGGGTACACCGGGGAGCTGTTTTTT
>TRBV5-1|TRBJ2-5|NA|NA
CASSSNSWAETQYF
TGCGCCAGCAGCTCCAATAGTTGGGCGGAGACCCAGTACTTC
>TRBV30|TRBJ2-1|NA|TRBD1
CAWSETGGGNNEQFF
TGTGCCTGGAGTGAGACAGGGGGCGGTAACAATGAGCAGTTCTTC
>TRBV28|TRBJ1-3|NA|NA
CASSSGPILLSGNTIYF
TGTGCCAGCAGTTCTGGACCCATCCTACTCTCTGGAAACACCATATATTTT
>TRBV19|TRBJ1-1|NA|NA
CASSPLDRGTEAFF
TGTGCCAGTAGTCCCCTAGACCGGGGCACTGAAGCTTTCTTT
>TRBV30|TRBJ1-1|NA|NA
CAWSEQVNTEAFF
TGTGCCTGGAGTGAACAGGTTAACACTGAAGCTTTCTTT
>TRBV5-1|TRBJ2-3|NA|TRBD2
CASSFTGGLTDTQYF
TGCGCCAGCAGCTTTACGGGAGGGCTCACAGATACGCAGTATTTT
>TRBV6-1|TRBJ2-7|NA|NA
CASSLEHSYEQYF
TGTGCCAGCAGCCTCGAGCACTCCTACGAGCAGTACTTC
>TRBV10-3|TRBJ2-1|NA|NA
CAISKNSYNEQFF
TGTGCCATCAGCAAAAATTCCTACAATGAGCAGTTCTTC
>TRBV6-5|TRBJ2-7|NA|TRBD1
CASSQGQPPYEQYF
TGTGCCAGCAGCCAGGGACAGCCGCCCTACGAGCAGTACTTC
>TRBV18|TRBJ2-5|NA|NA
CASSPKSSMGLALETQYF
TGTGCCAGCTCACCAAAGTCGAGCATGGGTTTAGCTCTGGAGACCCAGTACTTC
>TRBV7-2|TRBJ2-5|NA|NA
CASSLFYLQETQYF
TGTGCCAGCAGCCTATTCTACCTTCAAGAGACCCAGTACTTC
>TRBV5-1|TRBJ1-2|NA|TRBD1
CASSLEQGVHGYTF
TGCGCCAGCAGCTTGGAACAGGGGGTGCATGGCTACACCTTC
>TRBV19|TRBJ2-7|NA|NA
CASSRRVAYEQYF
TGTGCCAGTAGTAGGAGGGTTGCCTACGAGCAGTACTTC
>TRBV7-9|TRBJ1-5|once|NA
CASSQQGFGQPQHF
TGTGCCAGCAGCCAACAGGGCTTCGGGCAGCCCCAGCATTTT
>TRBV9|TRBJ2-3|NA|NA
CASSEGVGFGTDTQYF
TGTGCCAGCAGCGAGGGGGTTGGGTTCGGCACAGATACGCAGTATTTT
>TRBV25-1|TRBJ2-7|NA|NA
CASSDNGGLYEQYF
TGTGCCAGCAGTGATAACGGGGGGCTCTACGAGCAGTACTTC
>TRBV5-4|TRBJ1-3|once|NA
CASSPGPSSGNTIYF
TGTGCCAGCAGCCCTGGGCCAAGCTCTGGAAACACCATATATTTT
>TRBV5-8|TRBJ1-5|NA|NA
CASSLGKGSNQPQHF
TGTGCCAGCAGCTTAGGGAAAGGTAGCAATCAGCCCCAGCATTTT
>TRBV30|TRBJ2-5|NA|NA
CAWSGGIQETQYF
TGTGCCTGGAGTGGGGGCATACAAGAGACCCAGTACTTC
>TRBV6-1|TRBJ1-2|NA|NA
CASSGKGESYGYTF
TGTGCCAGCAGTGGTAAAGGAGAGAGCTATGGCTACACCTTC
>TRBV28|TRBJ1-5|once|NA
CASSLTGYNQPQHF
TGTGCCAGCAGTTTGACAGGATACAATCAGCCCCAGCATTTT
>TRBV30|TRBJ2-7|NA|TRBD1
CAWSRGQGSYEQYF
TGTGCCTGGAGTCGGGGACAGGGGTCCTACGAGCAGTACTTC
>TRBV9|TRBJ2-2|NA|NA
CASSVGYGNTGELFF
TGTGCCAGCAGCGTAGGTTATGGGAACACCGGGGAGCTGTTTTTT
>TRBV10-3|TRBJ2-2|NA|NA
CAISESVGTGELFF
TGTGCCATCAGTGAGTCAGTGGGGACCGGGGAGCTGTTTTTT
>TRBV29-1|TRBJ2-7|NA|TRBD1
CSGTGILGVEQYF
TGCAGCGGGACAGGGATCCTAGGAGTCGAGCAGTACTTC
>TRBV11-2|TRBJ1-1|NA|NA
CASSRLRFGSNTEAFF
TGTGCCAGCAGCCGACTCAGGTTCGGGTCTAACACTGAAGCTTTCTTT
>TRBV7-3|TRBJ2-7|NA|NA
CASSLTRDSYEQYF
TGTGCCAGCAGCCTCACCCGGGACTCCTACGAGCAGTACTTC
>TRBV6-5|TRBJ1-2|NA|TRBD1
CASSYSMAGARGQYTF
TGTGCCAGCAGTTACTCGATGGCAGGGGCCAGGGGGCAGTACACCTTC
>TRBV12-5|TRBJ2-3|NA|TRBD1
CASGLGGQGTTDTQYF
TGTGCTAGTGGTTTGGGGGGACAGGGGACCACAGATACGCAGTATTTT
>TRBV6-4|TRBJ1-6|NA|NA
CASSVVHNSPLHF
TGTGCCAGCAGTGTGGTCCACAATTCACCCCTCCACTTT
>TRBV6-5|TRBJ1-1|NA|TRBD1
CASYDRGNTEAFF
TGTGCCAGCTACGACAGGGGGAACACTGAGGCTTTCTTT
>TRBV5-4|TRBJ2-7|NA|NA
CASSYGGPYEQYF
TGTGCCAGCAGTTACGGGGGGCCTTACGAGCAGTACTTC
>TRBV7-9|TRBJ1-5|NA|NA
CASSHSPGNQPQHF
TGTGCCAGCAGCCATTCTCCGGGCAATCAGCCCCAGCATTTT
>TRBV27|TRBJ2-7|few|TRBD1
CASSGAGTVASYEQYF
TGTGCCAGCAGTGGCGCCGGGACAGTCGCCTCCTACGAGCAGTACTTC
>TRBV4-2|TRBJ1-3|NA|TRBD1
CASSQGTGPSSGNTIYF
TGTGCCAGCAGCCAGGGGACAGGGCCAAGCTCTGGAAACACCATATATTTT
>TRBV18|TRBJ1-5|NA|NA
CASSPEAIYQPQHF
TGTGCCAGCTCCCCAGAGGCCATTTATCAGCCCCAGCATTTT
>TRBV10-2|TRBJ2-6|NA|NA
CASSALRAAGANVLTF
TGCGCCAGCAGCGCGTTACGGGCTGCTGGGGCCAACGTCCTGACTTTC